A selection of T cell receptor beta chains follows, all from one sample in a study of identical twins. MiXCR was run by TCRdb on the 5' RACE reads, yielding one entry per CDR3 protein. The sample lists approximately 670,000 distinct CDR3 sequences; 6% to 6.5% were seen once. The sample comprised naive T cells sorted from blood. Receptors were obtained from a man younger than 35 in good health. CDR3s include the opening cysteine and the closing phenylalanine or tryptophan. Each record gives: D gene, V gene, clone size, J gene, CDR3 protein, CDR3 DNA. A D gene is named only where the DNA matches it firmly. Clone size is shown for a subset of rows, as once, few, many or a class of expanded clone.

NA	TRBV20-1	many	TRBJ2-2	CSARRGPANTGELFF	TGCAGTGCTAGGAGGGGTCCTGCGAACACCGGGGAGCTGTTTTTT
TRBD1	TRBV2	NA	TRBJ1-1	CASSAGQGAGEAFF	TGTGCCAGCAGTGCCGGGCAGGGGGCGGGTGAAGCTTTCTTT
NA	TRBV4-1	many	TRBJ1-1	CASSQDPLGVAEAFF	TGCGCCAGCAGCCAAGACCCATTGGGTGTCGCTGAAGCTTTCTTT
NA	TRBV12-3/TRBV12-4	many	TRBJ1-3	CASSKVGNTIYF	TGTGCCAGCAGTAAGGTCGGAAACACCATATATTTT
NA	TRBV7-9	few	TRBJ2-3	CASSLAVNTDTQYF	TGTGCCAGCAGCTTAGCGGTAAACACAGATACGCAGTATTTT
TRBD2	TRBV29-1	many	TRBJ2-1	CSDRGLAGALYNEQFF	TGCAGTGACCGGGGACTAGCGGGAGCTTTGTACAATGAGCAGTTCTTC
NA	TRBV20-1	many	TRBJ2-5	CRPPGQGLETQYF	TGCAGGCCCCCGGGTCAGGGGTTGGAGACCCAGTACTTC
NA	TRBV7-9	NA	TRBJ1-6	CASSTANSPLHF	TGTGCCAGTTCGACGGCTAATTCACCCCTCCACTTT
NA	TRBV9	few	TRBJ2-7	CASSGRGDPHEQYF	TGTGCCAGCAGCGGACGCGGGGACCCCCACGAGCAGTACTTC
NA	TRBV7-9	NA	TRBJ2-1	CASSSPRRFNEQFF	TGTGCCAGCAGCTCCCCTAGGAGGTTCAATGAGCAGTTCTTC
NA	TRBV30	NA	TRBJ2-7	CAWSVQFRFPIYEQYF	TGTGCCTGGAGTGTACAATTTAGATTCCCTATCTACGAGCAGTACTTC
NA	TRBV15	many	TRBJ1-4	CATSRGQVTEKLFF	TGTGCCACCAGCAGAGGACAGGTTACTGAAAAACTGTTTTTT